Below, one T cell receptor (beta chain) is given with its context. Its antigen remains unknown. Germline loops: CDR1 KGHDR, CDR2 SFDVKD. The CDR3 consists of 15 residues. Unmatched junction bases numbered 5, after V lost 3 bases and J lost 2 bases. The data were obtained in a study of T cell responses to AZD1222 COVID-19 vaccine. Findings and caveats of the study: Donors, mostly white British, included more females; clonal diversity was possibly underestimated. In all cases, repertoires were sampled only after the peak T cell response. Reports say nearly half of spike-specific TCRs go after unmutated variant regions. Among AZD1222 vaccinees, only six were seropositive at baseline.

Sequencing was performed with immunoSEQ multiplex PCR; in TCRdb, only in-frame clones are kept and a portion is missing. The sample lists 90,000 to 150,000 clones, roughly 92% seen once, with over 3.5% in the top ten. The V gene is TRBV24-1, the J gene TRBJ2-5; 7 positions agree with TRBD2. The receptor comes from an adult in good health. The source was peripheral blood, collected on day 0 of AZD1222 vaccination. As DNA, the CDR3 is TGTGCCACCAGTGATCCCCGGGAGGTTCAAGAGACCCAGTACTTC. Its protein is CATSDPREVQETQYF.